This T cell receptor beta chain was documented in a study of shared clonotypes between healthy human individuals. V gave up 5 bases and J gave up 8 bases; unmatched junction bases: 4. The CDR3 is made up of 12 amino acids. CDR1 SGHTA and CDR2 FQGNSA come from the germline V gene. Donors, healthy HIV-negative adults, lacked recent acute infections or vaccinations. The assay was immunoSEQ multiplex PCR, and TCRdb's table has in-frame clones only and misses some. The sample yields a few hundred thousand clones, over 60% seen once. This chain joins TRBV7-2 and TRBJ1-2, with 8 bases identical to TRBD1. Source material: PBMCs. The receptor was isolated from a middle-aged woman in good health. Some clones in this sample may be carry-over from other donors' samples. The CDR3 DNA is TGTGCCAGCAGCCCCCGACAGGGGGGCTACACCTTC. Translated: CASSPRQGGYTF. The complete variable domain, with remaining parts taken from reference TRBV7-2 and TRBJ1-2, reads GAGVSQSPSNKVTEKGKDVELRCDPISGHTALYWYRQSLGQGLEFLIYFQGNSAPDKSGLPSDRFSAERTGGSVSTLTIQRTQQEDSAVYLCASSPRQGGYTFGSGTRLTVV.